These T cell receptor beta chains were read from a single sample in a study of cytomegalovirus exposure and HLA in healthy donors. Repertoires were generated with immunoSEQ multiplex PCR, while TCRdb's copy carries only in-frame clones and drops some. Of 130,000 or so clones listed, 70% to 90% are singletons. The source material was PBMCs. These receptors were collected from a woman in her late teens or twenties in good health and CMV-seronegative. CDR3s include the opening cysteine and the closing phenylalanine or tryptophan. A D gene is named only where the DNA matches it firmly. Not all rows give a size; the values are once, few, many and, for expanded clones, a class.

D gene,J gene,clone size,V gene,CDR3 DNA,CDR3 protein
TRBD1,TRBJ1-2,NA,TRBV7-9,TGTGCCAGCAGCTTAGTAGGACAGGGGAGCGGCTACACCTTC,CASSLVGQGSGYTF
NA,TRBJ1-6,once,TRBV2,TGTGCCAGCAGTGAATATACAGAACCCCTCCACTTT,CASSEYTEPLHF
TRBD1,TRBJ1-2,NA,TRBV10-3,TGTGCCATCAGTGAGTCACCTCAGGGGGGTTATGGCTACACCTTC,CAISESPQGGYGYTF
TRBD1,TRBJ1-2,few,TRBV6-5,TGTGCCAGCAGCCAGACAGGGGCGGGCTATGGCTACACCTTC,CASSQTGAGYGYTF
TRBD1,TRBJ2-7,once,TRBV6-5,TGTGCCAGCAGTTACTCACAGGGGGCAATGGGCAACGAGCAGTACTTC,CASSYSQGAMGNEQYF
TRBD2,TRBJ2-1,NA,TRBV5-1,TGCGCCAGCAGCTTGAGCGGGGGCTCCTACAATGAGCAGTTCTTC,CASSLSGGSYNEQFF
NA,TRBJ2-1,NA,TRBV4-3,TGCGCCAGCAGCCAAGATTTACGGGGAGCCTACAATGAGCAGTTCTTC,CASSQDLRGAYNEQFF
TRBD2,TRBJ2-2,NA,TRBV2,TGTGCCAGCGGGTTAGCGGGGGCCCGTGGCGGGGAGCTGTTTTTT,CASGLAGARGGELFF
TRBD2,TRBJ2-5,NA,TRBV7-6,TGTGCCAGCAGCGGGGGACTAGCAATAGAGACCCAGTACTTC,CASSGGLAIETQYF
NA,TRBJ2-1,NA,TRBV7-9,TGTGCCAGCAGCGTTCCATTCCTGGGCGATGAGCAGTTCTTC,CASSVPFLGDEQFF
NA,TRBJ1-4,NA,TRBV11-3,TGTGCCAGCAGCCGACTGGGGGGGACTAATGAAAAACTGTTTTTT,CASSRLGGTNEKLFF
NA,TRBJ1-4,NA,TRBV5-6,TGTGCCAGCAGCTTGTGGGGGAGTGGGAGGAATGAAAAACTGTTTTTT,CASSLWGSGRNEKLFF
NA,TRBJ2-5,NA,TRBV5-4,TGTGCCAGCAGCCCCGCGGCAGGGAAAGAGACCCAGTACTTC,CASSPAAGKETQYF
TRBD1,TRBJ2-7,NA,TRBV27,TGTGCCAGCAGGGGACAGGGAGGGGGTTACGAGCAGTACTTC,CASRGQGGGYEQYF
TRBD1,TRBJ1-1,NA,TRBV7-9,TGTGCCAGCAGTCAGGGACAGAGGGGAGCTTTCTTT,CASSQGQRGAFF
NA,TRBJ2-3,NA,TRBV11-2,TGTGCCAGCAGCTTAGACATCACAGATACGCAGTATTTT,CASSLDITDTQYF
NA,TRBJ2-2,NA,TRBV9,TGTGCCAGCAGCGTAGCTGGAGGGAACACCGGGGAGCTGTTTTTT,CASSVAGGNTGELFF
NA,TRBJ2-5,NA,TRBV5-5,TGTGCCAGCAGCTTAGCGTTGGGAGAGACCCAGTACTTC,CASSLALGETQYF
NA,TRBJ1-1,NA,TRBV11-1,TGTGCCAGCAGCTTTGGACAGAAGCTCATGAACACTGAAGCTTTCTTT,CASSFGQKLMNTEAFF
NA,TRBJ1-2,NA,TRBV5-4,TGTGCCAGCAGCTTGGACACCTTCTACACCTTC,CASSLDTFYTF
TRBD2,TRBJ2-7,NA,TRBV6-1,TGTGCCAGCAGTGAAGGAGCGGGAAATGGCGAGCAGTACTTC,CASSEGAGNGEQYF
NA,TRBJ1-2,once,TRBV11-2,TGTGCCAGCAGCTCCTCAGGGACTTCTTACTATGGCTACACCTTC,CASSSSGTSYYGYTF
TRBD1,TRBJ1-5,NA,TRBV12-5,TGTGCTAGTGGTTCCACTTCCTCCGGGACAGGGAGCAATCAGCCCCAGCATTTT,CASGSTSSGTGSNQPQHF
NA,TRBJ1-2,once,TRBV5-5,TGTGCCAGCAGCACCGGGACACTAGCTAACTATGGCTACACCTTC,CASSTGTLANYGYTF
TRBD2,TRBJ2-5,NA,TRBV14,TGTGCCAGCAGCCCGGGACTAGCGGGAGTAGAGACCCAGTACTTC,CASSPGLAGVETQYF
TRBD2,TRBJ2-7,NA,TRBV14,TGTGCCAGCAGCCAAGGGGGGCCAGGGTTAGCGGGAACCTCCTACGAGCAGTACTTC,CASSQGGPGLAGTSYEQYF
TRBD2,TRBJ2-3,NA,TRBV28,TGTGCCAGCAGTTTAGGGACTAGCGGACACCCTACAAATACGCAGTATTTT,CASSLGTSGHPTNTQYF
NA,TRBJ2-7,NA,TRBV30,TGTGCCTGGAGTAAGGGAGAATACGAGCAGTACTTC,CAWSKGEYEQYF
TRBD2,TRBJ2-7,NA,TRBV30,TGTGCCTGGAGTGCCACTAGCGGTTCAGCCTACGAGCAGTACTTC,CAWSATSGSAYEQYF
NA,TRBJ1-3,NA,TRBV30,TGTGCCTACGATCGGAGGGTCTCTGGAAACACCATATATTTT,CAYDRRVSGNTIYF
TRBD1,TRBJ1-2,NA,TRBV7-2,TGTGCCAGCAGCCCCCAGGGACAGGGGGCGCGTGGCTACACCTTC,CASSPQGQGARGYTF
TRBD2,TRBJ2-7,NA,TRBV4-2,TGTGCCAGCAGCCAAGAGGCTCTAGCGGGAGGATCGGCCTACGAGCAGTACTTC,CASSQEALAGGSAYEQYF
NA,TRBJ1-2,NA,TRBV2,TGTGCCAGCCAGGCTATAGACGGAGGCTACACCTTC,CASQAIDGGYTF
TRBD2,TRBJ2-3,NA,TRBV6-5,TGTGCCAGCAGAATAGCGGGAACCACAGATACGCAGTATTTT,CASRIAGTTDTQYF
NA,TRBJ1-2,NA,TRBV5-4,TGTGCCAGCAGCTTCTACAGGTACAACTATGGCTACACCTTC,CASSFYRYNYGYTF
NA,TRBJ2-7,once,TRBV25-1,TGTGCCAGCAGTATGGGCAGGGCCTACGAGCAGTACTTC,CASSMGRAYEQYF
NA,TRBJ2-2,NA,TRBV4-3,TGCGCCAGCAGCCAAGATCGGGCGGGACCGAACACCGGGGAGCTGTTTTTT,CASSQDRAGPNTGELFF
NA,TRBJ2-1,NA,TRBV6-1,TGTGCCAGCAGTGAAGCTCGAGGAAATGAGCAGTTCTTC,CASSEARGNEQFF
TRBD1,TRBJ1-1,NA,TRBV11-1,TGTGCCAGCAGCCCGGGGACAGGGGCTGAAGCTTTCTTT,CASSPGTGAEAFF
TRBD2,TRBJ2-3,NA,TRBV10-3,TGTGCCATCAGCGGCGGGAGTAGGATAGATACGCAGTATTTT,CAISGGSRIDTQYF
NA,TRBJ1-2,NA,TRBV28,TGTGCCAGCAGTTCATACAGGGCCTATGGCTACACCTTC,CASSSYRAYGYTF
NA,TRBJ1-5,NA,TRBV30,TGTGCCTGGAGTGTACGTAATTCGGTAAATCAGCCCCAGCATTTT,CAWSVRNSVNQPQHF
TRBD2,TRBJ2-1,NA,TRBV7-2,TGTGCCAGCAGCTTAGAACGGGCTAGCGGGTCCAATGAGCAGTTCTTC,CASSLERASGSNEQFF
TRBD1,TRBJ1-1,NA,TRBV7-2,TGTGCCAGCAGCTTCGGACAGGACCCTAGTGGAGCTTTCTTT,CASSFGQDPSGAFF
NA,TRBJ1-1,NA,TRBV5-1,TGCGCCAGCAGCACGGGCCAGGGGAACACTGAAGCTTTCTTT,CASSTGQGNTEAFF
NA,TRBJ1-3,NA,TRBV7-9,TGTGCCAGCAGCTACCAGGACAGAGGGAACACCATATATTTT,CASSYQDRGNTIYF
TRBD1,TRBJ2-2,NA,TRBV6-6,TGTGCCAGCAGTTTCGGACAGGGGAACACCGGGGAGCTGTTTTTT,CASSFGQGNTGELFF
NA,TRBJ2-2,NA,TRBV21-1,TGTGCCAGCAGCAGTTGGACAGATAACACCGGGGAGCTGTTTTTT,CASSSWTDNTGELFF
TRBD1,TRBJ2-7,medium-sized,TRBV13,TGTGCCAGCAGCCTAGAGGGACAGGGGACCTACGAGCAGTACTTC,CASSLEGQGTYEQYF
TRBD1,TRBJ1-5,once,TRBV19,TGTGCCAGTAGTAGGGGGACAGAGAGCAATCAGCCCCAGCATTTT,CASSRGTESNQPQHF
NA,TRBJ2-7,NA,TRBV27,TGTGCCAGCAGTCCCGGACAGTTCTCCTACGAGCAGTACTTC,CASSPGQFSYEQYF
NA,TRBJ1-6,NA,TRBV29-1,TGCAGCGTTGCCGACAGCCTCAATTCACCCCTCCACTTT,CSVADSLNSPLHF
NA,TRBJ2-7,NA,TRBV9,TGTGCCAGCAGCGTAGACCCGGGGTACGAGCAGTACTTC,CASSVDPGYEQYF
NA,TRBJ2-7,NA,TRBV13,TGTGCCAGCAGCTTAAGTGGTAGGCGGCAGTCCTCCTACGAGCAGTACTTC,CASSLSGRRQSSYEQYF
NA,TRBJ1-3,once,TRBV2,TGTGCCAGCACTGAGAGAGGGATCTCTGGAAACACCATATATTTT,CASTERGISGNTIYF